This record covers a single TCR beta chain. These data are taken from a study of blood T cell repertoires in COVID-19. The CDR3 is made up of 16 amino acids. Per the germline V gene, CDR1 is MDHEN and CDR2 is SYDVKM. Trimming left V 3 bases short and J 0 bases short, with 14 bases between. Per the authors' pipeline: Quantification of nucleated cells was approximated via reference gene primer amplification. The method was immunoSEQ multiplex PCR; TCRdb's version includes in-frame clones alone and lacks a portion of them. For V, J and clone size, that table is used; D and trimming come from the DNA. The sample carries about 70,000 clones, more than 75% recorded once.

This sequence originates from a woman aged 55-69 years with acute or convalescent COVID-19. Input material: peripheral blood. The chain couples TRBV28 to TRBJ2-5, with D perhaps matching TRBD1 (5 bases). In nucleotides, the CDR3 is TGTGCCAGCAGTTTTGTGGGCAGGGCGTACCAAGAGACCCAGTACTTC. Translation gives CASSFVGRAYQETQYF.